Listed below are T cell receptor beta chains from one sample, sequenced in a study of blood T cell repertoires in COVID-19. Produced via immunoSEQ multiplex PCR; TCRdb's table is partial and in-frame only. The sample holds about 200,000 clones, nearly 90% seen once. The specimen sequenced was PBMCs or T cells enriched from blood (not recorded which). Receptor source: a woman in her 30s with acute COVID-19. Each CDR3 is given with its conserved first and last residue. Fields, in order: V gene, clone size, J gene, D gene, CDR3 DNA, CDR3 protein. D genes are given only for firm matches. A clone size is listed for some rows: how often the clone was seen (once, few, many), or a class if it is expanded.

v_gene: TRBV6-2/TRBV6-3; abundance: NA; j_gene: TRBJ1-6; d_gene: NA; CDR3nt: TGTGCCAGCAGTGTCATACAGAGGCGGGAAGGAAATTCACCCCTCCACTTT; CDR3aa: CASSVIQRREGNSPLHF
v_gene: TRBV10-3; abundance: NA; j_gene: TRBJ1-1; d_gene: NA; CDR3nt: TGTGCCATCAGTGATAGGGGAAACACTGAAGCTTTCTTT; CDR3aa: CAISDRGNTEAFF
v_gene: TRBV24-1; abundance: NA; j_gene: TRBJ1-1; d_gene: NA; CDR3nt: TGTGCCACCAGGCAAGGAGCAGACACTGAAGCTTTCTTT; CDR3aa: CATRQGADTEAFF
v_gene: TRBV18; abundance: once; j_gene: TRBJ2-5; d_gene: TRBD1; CDR3nt: TGTGCCAGCTCACCATTCGGTGTACAGGGGAGAGAGACCCAGTACTTC; CDR3aa: CASSPFGVQGRETQYF
v_gene: TRBV11-2; abundance: NA; j_gene: TRBJ1-6; d_gene: TRBD1; CDR3nt: TGTGCCAGCAGCTGGACAGGGTATAATTCACCCCTCCACTTT; CDR3aa: CASSWTGYNSPLHF
v_gene: TRBV6-5; abundance: NA; j_gene: TRBJ2-7; d_gene: NA; CDR3nt: TGTGCCAGCAGTTACTCAACGACAGAACCATCCTACGAGCAGTACTTC; CDR3aa: CASSYSTTEPSYEQYF
v_gene: TRBV10-3; abundance: NA; j_gene: TRBJ2-1; d_gene: NA; CDR3nt: TGTGCCATCAGTGTTACAGGGAATGAGCAGTTCTTC; CDR3aa: CAISVTGNEQFF
v_gene: TRBV13; abundance: NA; j_gene: TRBJ2-7; d_gene: TRBD1; CDR3nt: TGTGCCAGCAGCCCCGACAGGGGTTTCAACGAGCAGTACTTC; CDR3aa: CASSPDRGFNEQYF
v_gene: TRBV5-1; abundance: NA; j_gene: TRBJ2-5; d_gene: NA; CDR3nt: TGCGCCAGCAGCTTGGGCAGGGGAGAGACCCAGTACTTC; CDR3aa: CASSLGRGETQYF
v_gene: TRBV7-2; abundance: NA; j_gene: TRBJ2-1; d_gene: NA; CDR3nt: TGTGCCAGCAGGATGGGGCGGGGATCCTACAATGAGCAGTTCTTC; CDR3aa: CASRMGRGSYNEQFF
v_gene: TRBV28; abundance: NA; j_gene: TRBJ2-3; d_gene: TRBD1; CDR3nt: TGTGCCAGCAGTTTATGGGGACAGGGGAGGACAGATACGCAGTATTTT; CDR3aa: CASSLWGQGRTDTQYF
v_gene: TRBV5-4; abundance: few; j_gene: TRBJ2-7; d_gene: NA; CDR3nt: TGTGCCAGCAGCTTGCTTTCTGGGGGGGCATGGTACGAGCAGTACTTC; CDR3aa: CASSLLSGGAWYEQYF
v_gene: TRBV19; abundance: NA; j_gene: TRBJ1-2; d_gene: NA; CDR3nt: TGTGCCAGCCAAGAACAGGGACGGAACAACTATGGCTACACCTTC; CDR3aa: CASQEQGRNNYGYTF
v_gene: TRBV2; abundance: NA; j_gene: TRBJ1-1; d_gene: TRBD1; CDR3nt: TGTGCCAGCAGTGAAGCGCTAAGGGGGACAGGGGCGAACACTGAAGCTTTCTTT; CDR3aa: CASSEALRGTGANTEAFF
v_gene: TRBV24-1; abundance: NA; j_gene: TRBJ2-5; d_gene: NA; CDR3nt: TGTGCCACCAGTAACAGGGGGGGGGAGACCCAGTACTTC; CDR3aa: CATSNRGGETQYF
v_gene: TRBV5-6; abundance: few; j_gene: TRBJ1-3; d_gene: TRBD1; CDR3nt: TGTGCCAGCAGCTCCCCGGGACAGTACTCTGGAAACACCATATATTTT; CDR3aa: CASSSPGQYSGNTIYF
v_gene: TRBV25-1; abundance: NA; j_gene: TRBJ1-3; d_gene: NA; CDR3nt: TGTGCCAGCAGTGAAGTGGTCGGGGGTAACTCTGGAAACACCATATATTTT; CDR3aa: CASSEVVGGNSGNTIYF
v_gene: TRBV10-3; abundance: NA; j_gene: TRBJ2-1; d_gene: TRBD2; CDR3nt: TGTGCCTCCTCTAGCGGGGGGGCGGTCAATGAGCAGTTCTTC; CDR3aa: CASSSGGAVNEQFF
v_gene: TRBV7-9; abundance: NA; j_gene: TRBJ2-7; d_gene: NA; CDR3nt: TGTGCCAGCAGCTTAGGAGGTTCCACCTACGAGCAGTACTTC; CDR3aa: CASSLGGSTYEQYF
v_gene: TRBV6-5; abundance: NA; j_gene: TRBJ1-5; d_gene: NA; CDR3nt: TGTGCCAGCAGTTCAAGCGGGGGCGGCAATCAGCCCCAGCATTTT; CDR3aa: CASSSSGGGNQPQHF
v_gene: TRBV7-8; abundance: NA; j_gene: TRBJ1-5; d_gene: TRBD1; CDR3nt: TGTGCCAGCAGCTTAGGACAGGGGGCATATAGCAATCAGCCCCAGCATTTT; CDR3aa: CASSLGQGAYSNQPQHF
v_gene: TRBV5-4; abundance: NA; j_gene: TRBJ2-6; d_gene: NA; CDR3nt: TGTGCCAGCAGTCCGGACAGCTCTGGGGCCAACGTCCTGACTTTC; CDR3aa: CASSPDSSGANVLTF
v_gene: TRBV4-3; abundance: NA; j_gene: TRBJ1-2; d_gene: TRBD1; CDR3nt: TGCGCCAGCAGCCCCCGGGACAGGATTTTCTATGGCTACACCTTC; CDR3aa: CASSPRDRIFYGYTF
v_gene: TRBV29-1; abundance: NA; j_gene: TRBJ1-5; d_gene: NA; CDR3nt: TGCAGCGTGACAGTCGGAGGCAATCAGCCCCAGCATTTT; CDR3aa: CSVTVGGNQPQHF
v_gene: TRBV5-6; abundance: NA; j_gene: TRBJ2-1; d_gene: TRBD1; CDR3nt: TGTGCCAGCAGACAGGGGGCAGGGAATGAGCAGTTCTTC; CDR3aa: CASRQGAGNEQFF
v_gene: TRBV4-1; abundance: NA; j_gene: TRBJ1-6; d_gene: NA; CDR3nt: TGCGCCAGCAGCCAAGTACAGGTCTCACCCCTCCACTTT; CDR3aa: CASSQVQVSPLHF
v_gene: TRBV7-6; abundance: NA; j_gene: TRBJ1-2; d_gene: TRBD1; CDR3nt: TGTGCCAGCAGCCCAGGGACAGGGGGATTGTCCGGCTACACCTTC; CDR3aa: CASSPGTGGLSGYTF